This T cell receptor (beta chain) was profiled in a study of blood T cell repertoires in COVID-19. Looking at the study overall: In each case, the material was cDNA or gDNA derived from T cells, B-cell-depleted T cells, or PBMCs.

Clones were sequenced by immunoSEQ multiplex PCR, and TCRdb holds only the in-frame ones, with some missing. The repertoire consists of fewer than 100,000 clones, with around 87% occurring once and the leading ten covering 7.4%. This sequence originates from a human donor with acute or convalescent COVID-19. The donor label of this sample is uncertain. The sample consisted of peripheral blood.

CDR3 in amino acids: CATTRGSNTEAFF. The CDR3, as DNA: TGTGCCACTACTCGGGGGAGCAACACTGAAGCTTTCTTT. This sequence joins TRBV6-5 and TRBJ1-1; weak D call: TRBD1 (5 bases). The CDR3 consists of 13 residues. CDR1 and CDR2 from the germline V gene are MNHEY and SVGAGI. Trimming cost V 10 bases and J 2 bases, with 14 bases left between them.